These T cell receptor beta chains were read from a single sample in a study of shared clonotypes between healthy human individuals. Profiling relied on immunoSEQ multiplex PCR, and the TCRdb table lists in-frame clones only, not all of them. The sample contains over a million clones, around 78% of which appear only once. Input material: memory CD4+ T cells from PBMCs. The source of these receptors is a man in his late teens or twenties in good health. Some clones in this sample may be carry-over from other donors' samples. Both conserved end residues are part of each CDR3. The D gene is left open where the match is weak. A clone size is listed for some rows: how often the clone was seen (once, few, many), or a class if it is expanded.

j_call d_call clone_size v_call cdr3_aa cdr3_nt
TRBJ1-2 . . TRBV6-5 CASSYTENYGYTF TGTGCCAGCAGTTATACAGAGAACTATGGCTACACCTTC
TRBJ2-5 . few TRBV2 CASRLLGIQETQYF TGTGCCAGCAGGCTCCTTGGAATCCAAGAGACCCAGTACTTC
TRBJ2-7 TRBD1 . TRBV19 CASSVTGWNEQYF TGTGCCAGTAGTGTGACAGGGTGGAACGAGCAGTACTTC
TRBJ2-3 . . TRBV29-1 CSVEWGGTDTQYF TGCAGCGTTGAATGGGGGGGCACAGATACGCAGTATTTT
TRBJ2-7 . . TRBV18 CASSPPTTGHYEQYF TGTGCCAGCTCACCCCCGACGACAGGCCACTACGAGCAGTACTTC
TRBJ2-1 . . TRBV9 CASSPPYLDNEQFF TGTGCCAGCAGCCCCCCTTATCTTGACAATGAGCAGTTCTTC
TRBJ2-5 . . TRBV19 CASSIGLARQETQYF TGTGCCAGTAGTATTGGGTTAGCGAGACAAGAGACCCAGTACTTC
TRBJ2-7 TRBD1 . TRBV19 CASNQGTGGPYEQYF TGTGCCAGTAACCAGGGGACAGGAGGACCCTACGAGCAGTACTTC
TRBJ1-4 TRBD1 . TRBV6-6 CASSPATGGAEKLFF TGTGCCAGCAGCCCCGCTACAGGGGGGGCTGAAAAACTGTTTTTT
TRBJ1-1 . . TRBV28 CASSFVGVDFF TGTGCCAGCAGTTTTGTGGGGGTGGATTTCTTT
TRBJ2-7 TRBD1 once TRBV7-2 CASSLTTGGSYEQYF TGTGCCAGCAGCTTAACGACAGGGGGCTCCTACGAGCAGTACTTC
TRBJ2-2 TRBD1 . TRBV10-3 CATTGGLTTGELFF TGTGCCACCACAGGGGGACTGACCACCGGGGAGCTGTTTTTT
TRBJ2-1 . many TRBV2 CASSEWLRAPGQFF TGTGCCAGCAGTGAATGGCTCAGGGCCCCTGGGCAGTTCTTC
TRBJ2-1 TRBD2 . TRBV19 CASSIPGLAAHNEQFF TGTGCCAGTAGTATTCCCGGACTAGCGGCACACAATGAGCAGTTCTTC
TRBJ2-1 . once TRBV11-1 CASNVGGLRINEQFF TGTGCCAGCAACGTCGGGGGCTTAAGGATTAATGAGCAGTTCTTC
TRBJ2-7 . . TRBV2 CASTPRQGRFYEQYF TGTGCCAGCACCCCCAGGCAGGGGCGCTTCTACGAGCAGTACTTC
TRBJ2-7 . few TRBV21-1 CASSKGGTELVYEQYF TGTGCCAGCAGCAAGGGGGGGACCGAACTGGTATACGAGCAGTACTTC
TRBJ2-2 TRBD1 few TRBV7-9 CASSPTGGINTGELFF TGTGCCAGCAGCCCTACAGGGGGAATTAACACCGGGGAGCTGTTTTTT
TRBJ2-3 . once TRBV30 CAWSVSSGWLGGMTDTQYF TGTGCCTGGAGTGTATCGTCGGGTTGGCTGGGCGGGATGACAGATACGCAGTATTTT
TRBJ2-5 . . TRBV11-3 CASSLKGSAQETQYF TGTGCCAGCAGCTTGAAAGGGAGTGCCCAAGAGACCCAGTACTTC
TRBJ2-7 TRBD1 . TRBV30 CAWRGDRRPYEQYF TGTGCCTGGAGGGGGGACAGGCGTCCCTACGAGCAGTACTTC
TRBJ1-5 . . TRBV19 CATALDSNQPQHF TGTGCCACCGCCCTAGACAGCAATCAGCCCCAGCATTTT
TRBJ2-7 TRBD2 . TRBV9 CASSATSGRAYEQYF TGTGCCAGCAGCGCCACTAGCGGGAGGGCCTACGAGCAGTACTTC
TRBJ2-7 TRBD2 . TRBV27 CASSSLAGYTYEQYF TGTGCCAGCAGTTCTTTAGCGGGATATACCTACGAGCAGTACTTC
TRBJ2-5 . . TRBV23-1 CASSQSRGPRESETQYF TGCGCCAGCAGTCAATCGAGAGGTCCTCGAGAGTCGGAGACCCAGTACTTC
TRBJ2-7 TRBD1 . TRBV28 CASSSPLDRELVREQYF TGTGCCAGCAGTTCCCCTTTGGACAGGGAATTAGTCAGGGAGCAGTACTTC
TRBJ2-2 TRBD2 . TRBV10-2 CASGRLAGIGELFF TGCGCCAGCGGCAGACTAGCGGGAATCGGGGAGCTGTTTTTT
TRBJ1-4 . many TRBV10-2 CASSEAVPGEKLFF TGCGCCAGCAGTGAGGCGGTTCCTGGCGAAAAACTGTTTTTT
TRBJ2-1 . . TRBV2 CASSEWRGTNEQFF TGTGCCAGCAGTGAATGGAGGGGTACCAATGAGCAGTTCTTC
TRBJ1-6 . few TRBV5-1 CASSLGVNSPLHF TGCGCCAGCAGCTTGGGGGTTAATTCACCCCTCCACTTT
TRBJ1-1 TRBD1 . TRBV6-6 CASSYQGENTEAFF TGTGCCAGCAGTTACCAGGGGGAGAACACTGAAGCTTTCTTT
TRBJ2-5 TRBD2 . TRBV28 CASSWTSDLQETQYF TGTGCCAGCAGTTGGACTAGCGACCTCCAAGAGACCCAGTACTTC
TRBJ2-2 . . TRBV6-5 CASSYNTPFSGELFF TGTGCCAGCAGTTATAATACCCCCTTCTCCGGGGAGCTGTTTTTT
TRBJ1-2 . . TRBV9 CASSAGRGNYGYTF TGTGCCAGCAGCGCAGGGAGAGGGAACTATGGCTACACCTTC
TRBJ1-1 . . TRBV11-3 CASSSRRDTEAFF TGTGCCAGCAGCAGTAGGAGGGACACTGAAGCTTTCTTT
TRBJ2-5 TRBD2 few TRBV28 CASSLFRLAGGLYQETQYF TGTGCCAGCAGTTTATTTCGGCTAGCGGGAGGCCTCTACCAAGAGACCCAGTACTTC
TRBJ1-2 . . TRBV18 CASSPLSGFRNYGYTF TGTGCCAGCTCACCGCTCAGCGGTTTTCGAAACTATGGCTACACCTTC
TRBJ2-5 TRBD1 once TRBV18 CASSPRTGHQETQYF TGTGCCAGCTCACCAAGGACAGGGCACCAAGAGACCCAGTACTTC
TRBJ2-3 TRBD1 . TRBV5-1 CASRYSGTGADTQYF TGCGCCAGTAGATACTCCGGGACAGGGGCAGATACGCAGTATTTT
TRBJ2-7 TRBD1 once TRBV7-8 CASSLTWDRGYEQYF TGTGCCAGCAGCTTAACTTGGGACAGGGGCTACGAGCAGTACTTC
TRBJ1-5 . once TRBV9 CASSVAGVDQPQHF TGTGCCAGCAGCGTAGCAGGGGTTGATCAGCCCCAGCATTTT